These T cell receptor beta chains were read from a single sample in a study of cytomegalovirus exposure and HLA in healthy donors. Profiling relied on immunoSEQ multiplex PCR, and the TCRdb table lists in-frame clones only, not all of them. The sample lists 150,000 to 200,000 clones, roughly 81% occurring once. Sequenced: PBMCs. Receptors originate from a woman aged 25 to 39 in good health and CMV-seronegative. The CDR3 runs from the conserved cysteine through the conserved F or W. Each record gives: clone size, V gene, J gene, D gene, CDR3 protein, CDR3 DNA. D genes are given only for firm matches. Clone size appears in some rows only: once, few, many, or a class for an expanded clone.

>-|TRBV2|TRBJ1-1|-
CASSLGVQDTEAFF
TGTGCCAGCAGCCTAGGGGTCCAGGACACTGAAGCTTTCTTT
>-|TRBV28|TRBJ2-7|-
CASSLYSGHTYEQYF
TGTGCCAGCAGTTTATACTCGGGACATACCTACGAGCAGTACTTC
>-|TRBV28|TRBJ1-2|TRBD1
CASRRDRDGYTF
TGTGCCAGCAGACGGGACAGGGATGGCTACACCTTC
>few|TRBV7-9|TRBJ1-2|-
CASSFGSNYGYTF
TGTGCCAGCAGCTTTGGGAGTAACTATGGCTACACCTTC
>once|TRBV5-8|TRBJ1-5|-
CASSFLQGSQPQHF
TGTGCCAGCAGCTTCTTACAGGGCAGTCAGCCCCAGCATTTT
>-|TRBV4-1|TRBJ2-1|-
CASSPPRSNEQFF
TGCGCCAGCAGCCCCCCCCGCAGCAATGAGCAGTTCTTC
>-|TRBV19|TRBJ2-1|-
CASSTGQSYNEQFF
TGTGCCAGTAGTACAGGCCAGAGCTACAATGAGCAGTTCTTC
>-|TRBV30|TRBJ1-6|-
CAWGSSYNSPLHF
TGTGCCTGGGGGAGCTCCTATAATTCACCCCTCCACTTT
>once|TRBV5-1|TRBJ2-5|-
CASSLIGEIWETQYF
TGCGCCAGCAGCTTGATCGGGGAGATCTGGGAGACCCAGTACTTC
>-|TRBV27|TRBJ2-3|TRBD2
CASSPASGGSTDTQYF
TGTGCCAGCAGTCCCGCCTCGGGGGGGAGCACAGATACGCAGTATTTT
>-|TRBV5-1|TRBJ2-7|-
CASSPGSAYEQYF
TGCGCCAGCAGCCCGGGGTCCGCCTACGAGCAGTACTTC